One and the same sample provided the 23 T cell receptor beta chains below, sequenced in a study of shared clonotypes between healthy human individuals. Method: immunoSEQ multiplex PCR; TCRdb's copy keeps in-frame clones and lacks some. The sample holds about 2.1 million clones, about 92% seen once. Only CD45RO-negative cells positively selected for CCR7 counted as naive CD8 cells, so terminally differentiated effector memory CD45RA+ cells were excluded. Sequencing was performed on naive CD8+ T cells from PBMCs. The receptor source for this set is a man younger than 35 in good health. Some clones in this sample may be carry-over from other donors' samples.

This chain connects TRBV25-1 to TRBJ1-2; possibly TRBD1 for D (6 bases). The CDR3 sequence is 14 residues long. The V gene's germline CDR1 is MGHDK and CDR2 SYGVNS. V dropped 1 base and J dropped 4 bases, with 10 bases sitting between them. CDR3 sequence (DNA): TGTGCCAGCAGTGAATGGGGGGCCTCCTATGGCTACACCTTC. This translates into CASSEWGASYGYTF.

The chain links TRBV15 to TRBJ2-7; TRBD1 might be the D (5 bases). From germline, CDR1 is LNHNV and CDR2 YYDKDF (reference sequence). The CDR3 has 16 amino acids. V was trimmed by 5 bases and J by 3 bases, leaving 20 bases between them. CDR3 in DNA: TGTGCCACCAGCTCAAACCAGGGTGTCGCGGTCTACGAGCAGTACTTC. Amino acid sequence: CATSSNQGVAVYEQYF.

The count of this clone is one. The chain joins TRBV10-3 to TRBJ2-3; 9 bases are a match to TRBD2. The V gene's germline CDR1 is ENHRY and CDR2 SYGVKD. The CDR3 length is 16 residues. V lost 0 bases, J lost 5 bases, and 6 bases stayed unmatched. CDR3: CAISESLAGEVDTQYF. The CDR3 DNA sequence: TGTGCCATCAGTGAGTCATTAGCGGGAGAGGTAGATACGCAGTATTTT.

The chain couples TRBV4-1 to TRBJ2-7; 9 bases line up with TRBD2. CDR1 is MGHRA, CDR2 YSYEKL, per germline. Trimming took 3 bases from V and 2 from J; bases not matched to a gene: 5. The CDR3 sequence is 15 residues long. The CDR3 DNA reads TGCGCCAGCAGCCAGGGACTAGCCCAAGCCTACGAGCAGTACTTC. Its translation is CASSQGLAQAYEQYF.

The chain uses TRBV10-3 and TRBJ2-3; 9 bases fit TRBD2. Germline CDR1 is ENHRY and CDR2 is SYGVKD. The V segment lost 10 bases and the J segment 9 bases; nucleotides outside the gene matches: 17. CDR3 length equals 15 residues. CDR3 protein: CATSGTSKLESTQYF. CDR3 coding DNA: TGTGCCACCTCCGGGACTAGCAAATTAGAGTCAACGCAGTATTTT.

For the CDR3, the DNA is TGTGCCAGCAGCTTAGTATCCCACCAGGAGGAGCAGTACTTC. Its translation: CASSLVSHQEEQYF. The J gene is TRBJ2-7, the V gene TRBV7-9; unclear D gene. The germline CDR1 and CDR2 sequences are SEHNR and FQNEAQ (reference sequence). V was shortened by 1 base and J by 7 bases, with 14 bases between the two germline ends. This CDR3 is built from 14 residues.

The chain carries TRBV28 and TRBJ1-1; D not certain. Germline CDR1 and CDR2: MDHEN and SYDVKM. The germline V and J ends were trimmed by 1 base and 2 bases, with 8 bases remaining between them. The CDR3 has 14 amino acids. The CDR3 here is CASSLFRVNTEAFF. CDR3 nucleotides: TGTGCCAGCAGTTTATTTAGGGTCAACACTGAAGCTTTCTTT.

This chain links TRBV6-1 with TRBJ1-5; the match to TRBD1 covers 7 bases. Trimming removed 2 bases from V and 2 bases from J; junction bases left unmatched: 6. The CDR3 loop spans 16 amino acids. Germline-derived CDR1 and CDR2 are MNHNS and SASEGT. The CDR3 protein is CASSEWKGAGNQPQHF. The CDR3 bases are TGTGCCAGCAGTGAATGGAAGGGGGCTGGCAATCAGCCCCAGCATTTT.

This clone was observed a few times. This sample includes further DNA sequences coding for the same CDR3. V and J are TRBV9 and TRBJ2-3; D is unresolved. V lost 0 bases, J lost 0 bases, and 5 bases lay in between. The length of the CDR3 is 14 residues. CDR1 and CDR2 from the germline V gene are SGDLS and YYNGEE. CDR3 loop: CASSVAGSTDTQYF. The CDR3 region has the DNA TGTGCCAGCAGCGTAGCCGGTAGCACAGATACGCAGTATTTT.

The chain joins TRBV9 to TRBJ1-3; D gene ambiguous. Germline CDR1 and CDR2: SGDLS and YYNGEE. CDR3 length: 15 amino acids. V lost 4 bases, J lost 7 bases, and 18 bases lay in between. The CDR3 DNA is TGTGCCAGCAGCTTATCGGCTGAGGGTCGGAACACCATATATTTT. It codes for CASSLSAEGRNTIYF. The full variable domain, completed using reference TRBV9 and TRBJ1-3, is DSGVTQTPKHLITATGQRVTLRCSPRSGDLSVYWYQQSLDQGLQFLIQYYNGEERAKGNILERFSAQQFPDLHSELNLSSLELGDSALYFCASSLSAEGRNTIYFGEGSWLTVV.

The rearrangement links TRBV28 to TRBJ2-7, with 9 bases fitting TRBD2. Germline loops: CDR1 MDHEN, CDR2 SYDVKM. The CDR3 has 13 residues. Trimming at V came to 10 bases and at J to 2 bases, leaving 6 bases not matched to a gene. The CDR3 region is CATSAGGPYEQYF. CDR3 nucleotide sequence: TGTGCCACCTCGGCGGGAGGGCCCTACGAGCAGTACTTC.

The chain recombines TRBV5-6 with TRBJ2-4; 8 nucleotides agree with TRBD1. Per germline, CDR1 SGHDT and CDR2 YYEEEE. J lost 1 base, V lost 4 bases, and 7 bases had no gene match. CDR3 length: 16 residues. As DNA, the CDR3 is TGTGCCAGCAGCCTCTCAGGGGGCTTCGCCAAAAACATTCAGTACTTC. This encodes CASSLSGGFAKNIQYF.

V and J are TRBV7-9 and TRBJ2-7, with 8 positions matching TRBD2. Germline loops: CDR1 SEHNR, CDR2 FQNEAQ (reference sequence). This CDR3 has 16 residues. Trimming cost V 5 bases and J 4 bases; bases outside gene matches: 13. The CDR3, as DNA: TGTGCCAGCAGCCCAGCCTTTTCGGGAGGGCTATACGAGCAGTACTTC. This translates into CASSPAFSGGLYEQYF.

The CDR3 nucleotides read TGTGCCAGCAGGACTCGCGACAGGGACGAGCAGTACTTC. Protein sequence: CASRTRDRDEQYF. V usage is TRBV27 and J usage is TRBJ2-7; 7 bases align to TRBD1. Germline assignment: CDR1 MNHEY and CDR2 SMNVEV (reference sequence). This CDR3 is 13 amino acids long. V dropped 6 bases and J dropped 5; count of bases not matched to a gene: 7.

V is TRBV10-3 and J is TRBJ2-2, with D hard to call. The germline CDR1 and CDR2 sequences are ENHRY and SYGVKD. V shed 0 bases and J shed 7 bases, with 6 bases lying between them. The CDR3 loop spans 13 amino acids. CDR3 coding DNA: TGTGCCATCAGTGAGTCGAGGTTCGGGGAGCTGTTTTTT. It translates to CAISESRFGELFF.

As for this clone: At the DNA level, this CDR3 is encoded by other sequences in the same sample as well. The genes are TRBV9 and TRBJ1-2; unclear D gene. Trimming took off 0 bases at V and 2 bases at J, with 5 bases between the two ends. Germline V gene lookup returns CDR1 SGDLS and CDR2 YYNGEE. The length of the CDR3 is 13 residues. The CDR3 DNA reads as TGTGCCAGCAGCGTAGCAAGGAACTATGGCTACACCTTC. It specifies CASSVARNYGYTF.

The table lists this clone with a count of one. The J gene is TRBJ1-4, the V gene TRBV13; 11 bases match TRBD1. Germline V lookup: CDR1 PRHDT, CDR2 FYEKMQ (reference sequence). The CDR3 sequence is 14 residues long. V lost 5 bases to trimming and J lost 5 bases; unmatched junction nucleotides: 1. For the CDR3, the DNA is TGTGCCAGCAGCCGGGACAGGGGGAATGAAAAACTGTTTTTT. This sequence encodes CASSRDRGNEKLFF.

In this sample, this clone turned up once. This chain uses TRBV2 with TRBJ2-7, with D possibly being TRBD1 (5 bases). The length of the CDR3 is 15 residues. Trimming took 2 bases from V and 0 from J, leaving 11 bases between them. Germline V lookup: CDR1 SNHLY, CDR2 FYNNEI. CDR3 amino acids: CASSEFWTYSYEQYF. DNA of the CDR3: TGTGCCAGCAGTGAATTCTGGACATACTCCTACGAGCAGTACTTC.

The chain employs TRBV13 and TRBJ2-7; weak D call: TRBD1 (5 bases). The ends were cut back, 0 bases at V and 3 bases at J, with 12 bases in the middle. The germline V gene encodes CDR1 PRHDT and CDR2 FYEKMQ (reference sequence). This CDR3 region has 15 residues. CDR3 bases: TGTGCCAGCAGCTTAGGGTCAGGGTCATACTACGAGCAGTACTTC. Protein: CASSLGSGSYYEQYF.

The V call is TRBV27, the J call TRBJ2-3; TRBD2 might be the D (5 bases). V was shortened by 3 bases and J by 7 bases, with 11 bases between the two germline ends. Germline loops: CDR1 MNHEY, CDR2 SMNVEV (reference sequence). The CDR3 spans 13 residues. The CDR3 DNA reads as TGTGCCAGCAGTTTCCAGGCGGGCCATACGCAGTATTTT. Amino acid sequence: CASSFQAGHTQYF.

The chain recombines TRBV11-2 with TRBJ2-2, with TRBD2 matching over 10 bases. Germline V gene lookup returns CDR1 SGHAT and CDR2 FQNNGV. V lost 7 bases and J lost 4; bases outside the gene matches: 15. The CDR3 extends over 18 amino acids. The CDR3 spells CASTLPASGRIRTGELFF. CDR3 nucleotides: TGTGCCAGCACCCTCCCGGCTAGCGGGAGAATACGCACCGGGGAGCTGTTTTTT.

This clone was recorded once. The chain recombines TRBV9 with TRBJ2-2, with D perhaps TRBD2 (5 bases). The CDR3 totals 18 residues. Germline V gives CDR1 SGDLS, CDR2 YYNGEE. The V end lost 4 bases, the J end lost 5 bases, and 24 bases lay between the germline ends. CDR3 sequence (DNA): TGTGCCAGCAGCAAGCTCGGACGGCCGCGAAGAGGGACCGGGGAGCTGTTTTTT. Its protein product is CASSKLGRPRRGTGELFF.

V usage is TRBV7-8 and J usage is TRBJ2-3, with TRBD1 identical over 11 bases. Per germline, CDR1 SGHVS and CDR2 FQNEAQ. The junction had 17 bases not matched to a gene; V was cut back by 3 bases and J by 0 bases. This CDR3 comprises 21 residues. Here the CDR3 reads CASSFLLGGTGGGYSTDTQYF. In DNA, the CDR3 is TGTGCCAGCAGCTTCCTCCTAGGCGGGACAGGGGGGGGATACAGCACAGATACGCAGTATTTT.